This record looks at one T cell receptor (beta chain) sequence and its context. Its antigen is undetermined. These data come from a study of cytomegalovirus exposure and HLA in healthy donors. Whole-study findings and limits: A cluster of highly shared sequence variants was likely a sequencing artifact. With later analysis, a missense DCLRE1C variant became linked to TCR beta V- and J-gene trimming. Fewer than 200 TCR beta chains were listed as cytomegalovirus-associated.

Primers: 60 Vbeta forward and 13 Jbeta reverse. Profiling relied on immunoSEQ multiplex PCR, and the TCRdb table lists in-frame clones only, not all of them. The sample contains roughly 120,000 clones, 80% of which appear only once. Germline assignment: CDR1 MGHRA and CDR2 YSYEKL. The CDR3 runs 14 residues. The chain uses TRBV4-1 and TRBJ2-5; D is possibly TRBD2 (6 bases). The assigned J gene may be wrong: the sequence end matches TRBJ2-7 better. Sequences were obtained from PBMCs. The TCR was taken from a male donor in good health and CMV-seronegative. CDR3 sequence: CASSRDSLSYEQYF. In nucleotides, the CDR3 is TGCGCCAGCAGCCGGGACTCACTTTCCTACGAGCAGTACTTC.